In its sample, the clone carrying this T cell receptor beta chain was seen many times. What it binds is unknown. Looked up from germline, CDR1 is DFQATT and CDR2 is SNEGSKA (reference sequence). Trimming took off 2 bases at V and 5 bases at J, with 18 bases between the two ends. The CDR3 length is 15 residues. The investigators amplified TCR beta CDR3 regions from RNA transcripts. With the HTBI primer set, the TCR CDR3 went through a first round of RT-PCR. TCRdb itself ran the multiplex PCR reads through MiXCR, one entry per CDR3 protein. This table has hundreds of thousands of distinct CDR3 sequences, 38% appearing once. Stable hyperthyroidism: no ophthalmopathy progression over 18 months of follow-up. Newly diagnosed hyperthyroidism, duration under 2 months, in patients aged 18 to 65. Uncontrolled infection, other autoimmune disease, pregnancy or lactation barred patients from enrollment. The data belong to a study of T cells in Graves' hyperthyroidism and ophthalmopathy. Broader study findings: Ophthalmopathy prediction by the model preceded onset by a median approximately six months.

The source of this sequence is a man younger than 35 with Graves' hyperthyroidism. The chain is built from TRBV20-1 and TRBJ1-1, with D perhaps TRBD1 (5 bases). The specimen was blood. The CDR3 here is CSARSGTDLETEAFF. DNA of the CDR3: TGCAGTGCTAGATCCGGGACTGACCTTGAAACTGAAGCTTTCTTT.